This T cell receptor beta chain was captured by sequencing in a study of T-cell reconstitution after alpha-beta-depleted transplantation in children. Unique molecular identifiers were incorporated into the prepared TCRbeta library. TCRdb independently ran MiXCR on the PCR reads; one entry per CDR3 protein. This sample has about 980,000 distinct CDR3 sequences, with 25% to 35% found just once. The CDR3 contains 15 residues. V was cut by 7 bases and J by 0 bases, with 15 bases left in between. Germline CDR1 is SEHNR and CDR2 is FQNEAQ (reference sequence). The genes are TRBV7-9 and TRBJ2-5; the D gene is possibly TRBD2 (6 bases). The clonotype was recovered from a boy in the first two years of life who had a stem cell transplant for SCID, so the T cells may come from the graft donor. The sample consisted of PBMCs, mostly from graft donor cells, taken 360 days after TCRalphabeta/CD19-depleted stem cell transplant. The CDR3 DNA follows: TGTGCCAGCAATCGAGGAGGGGTGTACCAAGAGACCCAGTACTTC. Its translation: CASNRGGVYQETQYF.